These 9 T cell receptor beta chains were sequenced from one sample in a study of breast tumors, draining lymph nodes, adjacent tissues. TCRdb redid the calling of the multiplex PCR reads with MiXCR, one entry per CDR3 protein. The sample has 55,000 to 75,000 distinct CDR3 sequences; less than 50% are singletons. The sample consisted of breast tumor tissue. The receptors were gathered from a female donor with breast cancer. Some clones in this sample may be carry-over from other donors' samples.

This clonotype rates as medium-sized. V gene TRBV5-1 combines with J gene TRBJ2-6, with no clear D. This CDR3 region has 17 residues. Germline assignment: CDR1 SGHRS and CDR2 YFSETQ. Trimming stripped 0 bases from V and 0 bases from J, with 10 bases between. The CDR3 reads CASSLVSSPSGANVLTF. The CDR3 nucleotides read TGCGCCAGCAGCTTGGTCTCCAGTCCCTCTGGGGCCAACGTCCTGACTTTC.

The rearrangement uses TRBV7-2 and TRBJ2-7, with TRBD2 as a possible D gene (6 bases). The CDR3 loop spans 15 amino acids. Germline-derived CDR1 and CDR2 are SGHTA and FQGNSA. Trimming removed 2 bases from V and 6 bases from J, with 17 bases in between. CDR3 residues: CASSLLASTTCEQYF. As DNA, the CDR3 is TGTGCCAGCAGCTTACTAGCGAGTACAACCTGCGAGCAGTACTTC. The variable domain in full, with the rest retrieved from reference TRBV7-2 and TRBJ2-7, is GAGVSQSPSNKVTEKGKDVELRCDPISGHTALYWYRQSLGQGLEFLIYFQGNSAPDKSGLPSDRFSAERTGGSVSTLTIQRTQQEDSAVYLCASSLLASTTCEQYFGPGTRLTVT.

This clonotype appeared a few times. The chain is built from TRBV19 and TRBJ1-1, with D maybe TRBD1 (5 bases). V lost 3 bases and J lost 1, with 12 bases in between. Germline V gives CDR1 LNHDA, CDR2 SQIVND (reference sequence). This CDR3 comprises 15 residues. The CDR3: CASSMGAGSNTEAFF. CDR3 bases: TGTGCCAGTAGTATGGGCGCAGGGTCGAACACTGAAGCTTTCTTT.

Comment on this clonotype: This may be a read error, as it is one base from a much larger clone. The chain couples TRBV5-6 to TRBJ1-2, with D possibly being TRBD1 (5 bases). The CDR3 consists of 12 residues. CDR1 SGHDT and CDR2 YYEEEE come from the germline V gene. The CDR3 DNA sequence: TGTACCAGCAGCTTGACAGTATCTGGCTACACCTTC. Protein product: CTSSLTVSGYTF.

This clonotype has at least ten counts. This may be a read error, as it is one base from a much larger clone. The CDR3 does not end in the conserved phenylalanine or tryptophan, so this is likely a read error. The genes are TRBV19 and TRBJ2-1; no clear D gene. Germline lookup yields CDR1 LNHDA and CDR2 SQIVND (reference sequence). The CDR3 totals 16 residues. V lost 2 bases and J 3 bases, leaving 14 bases between the germline ends. DNA of the CDR3: TGTGCCAGTAGTATATCGAGTGGTCCTATCTACAATGAGCAGTTCTCC. Its protein product is CASSISSGPIYNEQFS.

At least ten counts were recorded for this clonotype. The rearrangement joins TRBV20-1 to TRBJ2-5, with a possible D match to TRBD2 (6 bases). The germline gives CDR1 DFQATT, CDR2 SNEGSKA (reference sequence). Trimming left V 5 bases short and J 2 bases short, with 12 bases between. CDR3 size: 13 residues. Here the CDR3 DNA reads TGCAGTGCTGCCGGGACTCAACAAGAGACCCAGTACTTC. It codes for CSAAGTQQETQYF.

This clonotype came up many times. The chain employs TRBV4-1 and TRBJ1-2, with D perhaps matching TRBD1 (5 bases). Trimming cost V 0 bases and J 8 bases, with 16 bases left between them. This CDR3 has 15 amino acids. Germline V gene data show CDR1 as MGHRA and CDR2 as YSYEKL. CDR3 sequence reads: CASSQDRLHTGGYTF. The CDR3 DNA reads TGCGCCAGCAGCCAAGATCGGCTTCACACAGGAGGCTACACCTTC.

The chain has TRBV7-9 and TRBJ2-7; 13 bases align to TRBD2. Trimming removed 5 bases from V and 8 bases from J; junction bases left unmatched: 6. The CDR3 spans 14 residues. Germline CDR1 is SEHNR and CDR2 is FQNEAQ (reference sequence). This CDR3 is CASSGGTSGTKQYF. CDR3 sequence (DNA): TGTGCCAGCAGCGGGGGGACTAGCGGGACCAAGCAGTACTTC.

In regard to this clonotype: At one end the junction does not follow the germline gene, possibly because of a read error. The chain carries TRBV29-1 and TRBJ1-2, with 8 bases fitting TRBD1. The CDR3 has 18 amino acids. Germline assignment: CDR1 SQVTM and CDR2 ANQGSEA. The chain's CDR3 is CCVEARDRRGSFGLGYTF. CDR3 coding DNA: TGCTGCGTTGAAGCCCGGGACAGGAGGGGGTCGTTCGGCTTGGGCTACACCTTC.